One and the same sample provided the 6 T cell receptor beta chains below, sequenced in a study of response to subunit inactivated influenza vaccine. MiXCR, run by TCRdb on the RT-PCR reads, gives a single entry per CDR3 protein. Among hundreds of thousands of distinct CDR3 sequences, 9% to 15% were seen once, and the ten largest hold approximately 8.3%. The sequences come from non-naive T cells sorted from PBMCs, collected less than 15 days before vaccination. The source of these receptors is a man aged 45 to 65 who received an inactivated influenza vaccine.

The rearrangement joins TRBV19 to TRBJ2-1; perhaps TRBD1 as D (8 bases). CDR1 and CDR2 (germline): LNHDA, SQIVND (reference sequence). The V end lost 7 bases, the J end lost 1 base, and 14 bases lay between the germline ends. The CDR3 is 15 amino acids. CDR3 residues: CASTTGGASYNEQFF. CDR3 nucleotide sequence: TGTGCCAGTACCACAGGGGGGGCTTCCTACAATGAGCAGTTCTTC.

This chain connects TRBV11-2 to TRBJ2-7; 9 bases fit TRBD1. The CDR3 has 14 residues. Germline V lookup: CDR1 SGHAT, CDR2 FQNNGV. V lost 3 bases and J lost 5; bases outside the gene matches: 5. CDR3 amino acids: CASSFGTGGDEQYF. The CDR3 DNA reads as TGTGCCAGCAGCTTTGGTACAGGGGGCGACGAGCAGTACTTC.

This clonotype was counted ten times or more. The chain uses TRBV4-3 and TRBJ2-7; TRBD2 might be the D (6 bases). V shed 3 bases and J shed 3 bases, with 12 bases lying between them. The CDR3 loop spans 14 amino acids. In germline, CDR1 is LGHNA, CDR2 YSLEER. The CDR3, as DNA: TGCGCCAGCAGCCAGACGCGGGGCAACTACGAGCAGTACTTC. Translating gives CASSQTRGNYEQYF.

As DNA, the CDR3 is TGTGCCAGCAGCTTAGTTACAGGGACCGGGGAGCTGTTTTTT. It is translated as CASSLVTGTGELFF. The chain is built from TRBV7-6 and TRBJ2-2; D is perhaps TRBD1 (6 bases). The germline CDR1 and CDR2 sequences are SGHVS and FNYEAQ. The CDR3 runs 14 residues. Between the trimmed V and J ends, which lost 1 base and 5 bases, there was a span of 8 bases.

This clonotype showed up just a few times. CDR3 amino acids: CASTRDRGWKQPQHF. CDR3 bases: TGTGCCAGCACCCGGGACAGGGGGTGGAAACAGCCCCAGCATTTT. The chain has TRBV2 and TRBJ1-5; 11 positions match TRBD1. Trimming removed 7 bases from V and 7 bases from J; junction bases left unmatched: 9. This CDR3 is 15 amino acids long. The germline gives CDR1 SNHLY, CDR2 FYNNEI. Full variable domain (outside the CDR3, taken from reference TRBV2 and TRBJ1-5): EPEVTQTPSHQVTQMGQEVILRCVPISNHLYFYWYRQILGQKVEFLVSFYNNEISEKSEIFDDQFSVERPDGSNFTLKIRSTKLEDSAMYFCASTRDRGWKQPQHFGDGTRLSIL.

This clonotype occurred a few times. The rearrangement links TRBV6-2 or TRBV6-3 to TRBJ2-1; no clear D. Germline loops: CDR1 MNHEY, CDR2 SVGEGT. The CDR3 loop spans 12 amino acids. V lost 0 bases and J 10 bases, leaving 7 bases between the germline ends. CDR3: CASSYSIIEQFF. Written as DNA, the CDR3 is TGTGCCAGCAGTTACTCGATTATCGAGCAGTTCTTC.